Reported below is one TCR beta chain. Original analysis: Nucleated cell number was recorded as an estimate derived from reference gene primer amplification. The protocol was immunoSEQ multiplex PCR, while the TCRdb copy is restricted to in-frame clones and leaves out a portion. For V, J and clone size, that table is used; D and trimming come from the DNA. The repertoire includes under 350,000 clones, approximately 90% of them detected once, and approximately 4.6% sits in the top ten. This specimen belongs to a study of blood T cell repertoires in COVID-19. Study information: COVID-19 samples collected from the United States, Italy and Spain covered acute and convalescent phases. The analysed material was cDNA or gDNA that came from T cells, B-cell-depleted T cells, or PBMCs.

Germline CDR1 reads SGHVS; CDR2 reads FQNEAQ. V dropped 2 bases and J dropped 3; count of bases not matched to a gene: 10. The CDR3 is 17 residues long. V usage is TRBV7-8 and J usage is TRBJ2-7, with TRBD1 matching over 10 bases. This clonotype originated in a man between 35 and 55 years old with acute or convalescent COVID-19. The sample was peripheral blood. This CDR3 reads CASSLNRDRGIFYEQYF. The CDR3, as DNA: TGTGCCAGCAGCTTAAATAGGGACAGGGGAATCTTCTACGAGCAGTACTTC.